These 32 T cell receptor beta chains were sequenced from one sample in a study of blood T cell repertoires in COVID-19. Measured with immunoSEQ multiplex PCR; TCRdb has only the in-frame clones, and not every one. The sample records roughly 200,000 clones, more than 70% being singletons. Sequenced input: PBMCs or T cells enriched from blood (not recorded which). Receptors originate from a middle-aged man with acute COVID-19.

The V call is TRBV19, the J call TRBJ1-5; unclear D gene. Germline V gene sequence: CDR1 LNHDA, CDR2 SQIVND (reference sequence). Trimming pared 2 bases from V and 7 bases from J, leaving 9 bases between. There are 13 residues in the CDR3. CDR3 coding DNA: TGTGCCAGTAGTATACCGGGTTACCAGCCCCAGCATTTT. Protein sequence: CASSIPGYQPQHF.

This chain joins TRBV6-5 and TRBJ1-1; D not resolved. V lost 10 bases to trimming and J lost 1 base, with 16 bases between them. Germline V gene lookup returns CDR1 MNHEY and CDR2 SVGAGI. The CDR3 consists of 14 residues. The CDR3 bases are TGTGCCACCCCCCCCAAAAGAGGGAACACTGAAGCTTTCTTT. Translating gives CATPPKRGNTEAFF.

The CDR3 loop is CATSDLDRPYEQYF. CDR3 nucleotide sequence: TGTGCCACCAGTGATTTGGACAGGCCCTACGAGCAGTACTTC. This chain joins TRBV24-1 and TRBJ2-7; possible D gene TRBD1, 6 bases. Per germline, CDR1 KGHDR and CDR2 SFDVKD. V gave up 0 bases and J gave up 2 bases, with 7 bases separating them. The CDR3 consists of 14 residues.

The V gene is TRBV5-1, the J gene TRBJ1-5, with TRBD1 matching 7 bases. CDR1 and CDR2 from the germline V gene are SGHRS and YFSETQ. This CDR3 has 14 amino acids. V lost 3 bases to trimming and J lost 4 bases; unmatched junction nucleotides: 4. CDR3 sequence: CASSSGTENQPQHF. As DNA, the CDR3 is TGCGCCAGCAGCTCCGGGACAGAAAATCAGCCCCAGCATTTT.

The chain uses TRBV15 and TRBJ2-7, with D unclear. Germline V CDR1 and CDR2: LNHNV, YYDKDF (reference sequence). Trimming shortened V by 0 bases and J by 5 bases, and 17 bases separated the two germline ends. CDR3 size: 16 residues. This CDR3 is CATSRDLFVTSNEQYF. The CDR3 nucleotides are TGTGCCACCAGCAGAGATCTATTCGTGACTTCCAACGAGCAGTACTTC.

A note on this clone: In the same sample, other DNA sequences code for this CDR3. The chain has TRBV28 and TRBJ1-2; D call uncertain. The V end was cut by 2 bases, the J end by 2 bases, with 6 bases between. This CDR3 is 13 amino acids long. The germline gives CDR1 MDHEN, CDR2 SYDVKM. The CDR3 bases are TGTGCCAGCAGTTTAGGGCAGAACTATGGCTACACCTTC. It encodes CASSLGQNYGYTF.

The J gene is TRBJ1-5, the V gene TRBV14; D perhaps matches TRBD1 (5 bases). The ends were cut back, 0 bases at V and 10 bases at J, with 7 bases in the middle. This CDR3 is built from 12 residues. Germline V gives CDR1 SGHDN, CDR2 FVKESK. For the CDR3, the DNA is TGTGCCAGCAGCCAAGACGGACATCCCCAGCATTTT. This translates into CASSQDGHPQHF.

With respect to this clone: Other DNA sequences within the sample encode an identical CDR3. The chain links TRBV28 to TRBJ2-5; D may be TRBD1 (7 bases). Germline V gene data show CDR1 as MDHEN and CDR2 as SYDVKM. The V end lost 5 bases, the J end lost 4 bases, and 23 bases lay between the germline ends. CDR3 length: 17 residues. The CDR3: CASSPGDSQMKRETQYF. Written as DNA, the CDR3 is TGTGCCAGCAGTCCGGGGGACAGCCAAATGAAGCGAGAGACCCAGTACTTC.

The chain couples TRBV7-9 to TRBJ1-5; weak D call: TRBD1 (6 bases). This CDR3 has 14 residues. Trimming took 3 bases from V and 5 from J, leaving 11 bases between them. Per the germline V gene, CDR1 is SEHNR and CDR2 is FQNEAQ (reference sequence). CDR3 sequence (DNA): TGTGCCAGCAGCTTGGCAGGGGAAGATCAGCCCCAGCATTTT. Amino acids: CASSLAGEDQPQHF.

CDR3 DNA sequence: TGCGCCAGCAGCTTAATAGCGGAACCTATATTACGGTACGAGCAGTACTTC. This sequence encodes CASSLIAEPILRYEQYF. This chain uses TRBV5-1 with TRBJ2-7; TRBD2 might be the D (6 bases). This CDR3 comprises 17 residues. Looked up from germline, CDR1 is SGHRS and CDR2 is YFSETQ. The V end was cut by 2 bases, the J end by 4 bases, with 22 bases between.

This chain joins TRBV5-6 and TRBJ2-1, with 8 positions matching TRBD2. Germline V gene lookup returns CDR1 SGHDT and CDR2 YYEEEE. J lost 2 bases, V lost 0 bases, and 13 bases had no gene match. The CDR3 extends over 19 amino acids. CDR3 DNA sequence: TGTGCCAGCAGCTTGGATCGAACGGGAGGGCCCAGGGCCTACAATGAGCAGTTCTTC. Translated: CASSLDRTGGPRAYNEQFF.

The chain employs TRBV30 and TRBJ1-1; 7 bases align to TRBD1. This CDR3 spans 13 amino acids. J lost 4 bases, V lost 1 base, and 3 bases had no gene match. Germline-derived CDR1 and CDR2 are GTSNPN and SVGIG (reference sequence). CDR3 sequence: CAWSDRGGTEAFF. The DNA for the CDR3 is TGTGCCTGGAGTGACAGGGGAGGCACTGAAGCTTTCTTT.

CDR3 sequence: CAWGASGQGVYQPQHF. CDR3 coding DNA: TGTGCCTGGGGGGCGTCGGGACAGGGGGTCTACCAGCCCCAGCATTTT. The chain is built from TRBV30 and TRBJ1-5; 11 bases are shared with TRBD1. In germline, CDR1 is GTSNPN, CDR2 SVGIG (reference sequence). The CDR3 extends over 16 amino acids. J was trimmed by 7 bases and V by 5 bases; bases with no gene match: 13.

This chain joins TRBV2 and TRBJ1-2; D is ambiguous. Trimming cost V 7 bases and J 6 bases, with 9 bases left between them. The germline V gene encodes CDR1 SNHLY and CDR2 FYNNEI. The CDR3 extends over 11 amino acids. The chain's CDR3 is CASISADGYTF. The CDR3 nucleotides are TGTGCCAGCATTTCGGCGGATGGCTACACCTTC.

The genes are TRBV28 and TRBJ2-3, with D unresolved. The CDR3 loop spans 12 amino acids. Deletions cut 8 bases from V and 5 bases from J, with 11 bases between. The germline V gene has CDR1 MDHEN and CDR2 SYDVKM. The DNA for the CDR3 is TGTGCCAGCGAGATGAGAGTAGATACGCAGTATTTT. Its protein is CASEMRVDTQYF.

This clone occurred a few times. V gene TRBV10-2 combines with J gene TRBJ2-2, with 12 bases fitting TRBD2. Germline-derived CDR1 and CDR2 are WSHSY and SAAADI. The CDR3 has 17 residues. The J segment lost 3 bases and the V segment lost 6 bases, leaving 8 bases of the junction unmatched. CDR3 sequence reads: CASRDNGLAGHTGELFF. The CDR3 nucleotides read TGCGCCAGCAGGGACAATGGACTAGCGGGACACACCGGGGAGCTGTTTTTT.

This rearrangement joins TRBV7-9 to TRBJ1-4; tentatively, D is TRBD1 (6 bases). Germline V gene data show CDR1 as SEHNR and CDR2 as FQNEAQ (reference sequence). This CDR3 spans 15 amino acids. Trimming took 3 bases from V and 2 from J, leaving 10 bases between them. CDR3 nucleotide sequence: TGTGCCAGCAGCTTCGGGGGGCCGACTAATGAAAAACTGTTTTTT. This translates into CASSFGGPTNEKLFF.

Points on this clone: The sample has other DNA sequences that encode this CDR3 too. The V call is TRBV10-2, the J call TRBJ1-5; D gene uncertain. Looked up from germline, CDR1 is WSHSY and CDR2 is SAAADI. The germline V and J ends were trimmed by 3 bases and 6 bases, with 15 bases remaining between them. This CDR3 has 15 residues. CDR3 sequence reads: CASSEPSPLGQPQHF. The CDR3 nucleotides read TGCGCCAGCAGTGAACCGTCCCCCCTAGGTCAGCCCCAGCATTTT.

The chain recombines TRBV5-1 with TRBJ2-6; 8 nucleotides agree with TRBD1. Germline CDR1 reads SGHRS; CDR2 reads YFSETQ. The CDR3 contains 18 residues. V shed 4 bases, J shed 0 bases, and the junction held 9 bases outside the gene matches. The chain's CDR3 is CASSQPGQEHSGANVLTF. The CDR3 DNA follows: TGCGCCAGCAGCCAGCCGGGACAGGAGCACTCTGGGGCCAACGTCCTGACTTTC.

This sequence joins TRBV9 and TRBJ2-3, with TRBD1 identical over 7 bases. CDR1 and CDR2 from the germline V gene are SGDLS and YYNGEE. The CDR3 length is 15 residues. V was pared by 2 bases and J by 0 bases, with 3 bases of the junction left unmatched. The CDR3: CASSVRTGSTDTQYF. CDR3 bases: TGTGCCAGCAGCGTGAGGACAGGTAGCACAGATACGCAGTATTTT.

This clone turned up a few times. V and J are TRBV25-1 and TRBJ1-5; 9 bases map to TRBD1. Germline CDR1 is MGHDK and CDR2 is SYGVNS. The V gene end was trimmed by 11 bases and the J gene end by 4 bases; junction bases not matched to a gene: 6. This CDR3 contains 13 residues. CDR3 protein: CASAGTGNQPQHF. The CDR3 region has the DNA TGTGCCTCTGCCGGGACAGGGAATCAGCCCCAGCATTTT.

The chain recombines TRBV7-2 with TRBJ1-5; TRBD1 matches 9 bases. CDR1 is SGHTA, CDR2 FQGNSA, per germline. The CDR3 is 13 residues long. The trim removed 6 bases at V and 5 bases at J, leaving 2 bases unmatched. The CDR3: CASSRTGDQPQHF. The CDR3, as DNA: TGTGCCAGCAGTCGGACAGGGGATCAGCCCCAGCATTTT.

This rearrangement joins TRBV25-1 to TRBJ1-6; 9 nucleotides agree with TRBD1. Per germline, CDR1 MGHDK and CDR2 SYGVNS. V gave up 6 bases and J gave up 7 bases; unmatched junction bases: 4. The length of the CDR3 is 14 residues. CDR3 loop: CASRTGTGNSPLHF. CDR3 nucleotides: TGTGCCAGCAGAACCGGGACAGGGAATTCACCCCTCCACTTT.

This chain's CDR3 is CASSRSNSGNTIYF. CDR3 in DNA: TGTGCCAGCAGCCGTTCTAACTCTGGAAACACCATATATTTT. This chain connects TRBV7-9 to TRBJ1-3, with D unclear. This CDR3 has 14 residues. Trimming cost V 5 bases and J 0 bases, with 8 bases left between them. Per germline, CDR1 SEHNR and CDR2 FQNEAQ (reference sequence). Combining the CDR3 with reference TRBV7-9 and TRBJ1-3 gives the whole variable domain DTGVSQNPRHKITKRGQNVTFRCDPISEHNRLYWYRQTLGQGPEFLTYFQNEAQLEKSRLLSDRFSAERPKGSFSTLEIQRTEQGDSAMYLCASSRSNSGNTIYFGEGSWLTVV.

Here the CDR3 reads CSVTKETQYF. The CDR3, as DNA: TGCAGCGTCACTAAAGAGACCCAGTACTTC. The rearrangement links TRBV29-1 to TRBJ2-5, with D unclear. The CDR3 has 10 residues. CDR1 and CDR2 (germline): SQVTM, ANQGSEA. V was clipped by 6 bases and J by 3 bases, with 5 bases between them.

The chain is built from TRBV6-6 and TRBJ1-1; D is unresolved. V lost 5 bases to trimming and J lost 2 bases, with 9 bases between them. CDR3 length: 13 amino acids. The V gene's germline CDR1 is MNHNY and CDR2 SVGAGI (reference sequence). The CDR3 loop reads CASSPTRNTEAFF. The CDR3 DNA reads as TGTGCCAGCAGTCCCACTCGAAACACTGAAGCTTTCTTT.

The gene calls are TRBV27 and TRBJ2-1, with a possible D match to TRBD1 (6 bases). V shed 4 bases and J shed 8 bases, with 9 bases lying between them. The CDR3 sequence is 12 residues long. Per germline, CDR1 MNHEY and CDR2 SMNVEV (reference sequence). The CDR3 here is CASSSQGHEQFF. The CDR3 nucleotides read TGTGCCAGCAGTTCACAGGGACATGAGCAGTTCTTC.

V is TRBV10-1 and J is TRBJ2-7; D is perhaps TRBD1 (5 bases). The CDR3 runs 13 residues. Germline V gives CDR1 WNHNN, CDR2 SYGVQD (reference sequence). The ends were cut back, 5 bases at V and 2 bases at J, with 10 bases in the middle. Here the CDR3 reads CASSSQETYEQYF. Here the CDR3 DNA reads TGCGCCAGCAGTTCACAGGAGACCTACGAGCAGTACTTC.

V and J are TRBV28 and TRBJ2-5, with 7 positions matching TRBD1. This CDR3 is built from 13 residues. Germline-derived CDR1 and CDR2 are MDHEN and SYDVKM. Trimming removed 5 bases from V and 9 bases from J; junction bases left unmatched: 9. CDR3 in DNA: TGTGCCAGCAGTCTAGACAGGGAACGGGCCCAGTACTTC. Translating gives CASSLDRERAQYF.

This rearrangement joins TRBV5-5 to TRBJ2-1; D unclear. The CDR3 sequence is 12 residues long. The germline V gene has CDR1 SGHKS and CDR2 YYEKEE (reference sequence). Trimming pared 2 bases from V and 7 bases from J, leaving 7 bases between. Written as DNA, the CDR3 is TGTGCCAGCAGCTTTTTAGAAAATGAGCAGTTCTTC. Translation gives CASSFLENEQFF.

This clone has only a few counts. This sequence joins TRBV11-3 and TRBJ2-3; TRBD1 aligns across 7 bases. The CDR3 has 16 amino acids. Per the germline V gene, CDR1 is SGHNT and CDR2 is YENEEA. The V and J ends lost 5 bases and 5 bases, in that order; junction bases with no gene match: 13. CDR3 DNA sequence: TGTGCCAGCAGCGCCCACAGGGGCAACCTAGGAGATACGCAGTATTTT. This codes for CASSAHRGNLGDTQYF.

V is TRBV7-2 and J is TRBJ2-7, with D tentatively TRBD1 (6 bases). Trimming took 5 bases from V and 3 from J, leaving 14 bases between them. Germline-derived CDR1 and CDR2 are SGHTA and FQGNSA. The CDR3 is made up of 14 amino acids. CDR3 DNA: TGTGCCAGCAGCCTCACAGGACAGAGCTACGAGCAGTACTTC. Translated, it gives CASSLTGQSYEQYF.